These 20 T cell receptor beta chains share one sample of origin, sequenced in a study of cytomegalovirus exposure and HLA in healthy donors. Both 60 Vbeta primers and 13 Jbeta primers went into the PCR. Only in-frame clones appear in the TCRdb table, and some are missing; sequencing was by immunoSEQ multiplex PCR. This sample has about 110,000 clones, with about 70% found just once. Specimen: PBMCs. The receptors derive from a man aged 25 to 40 in good health and CMV-seronegative.

V gene TRBV6-1 combines with J gene TRBJ2-7; TRBD1 matches 10 bases. Trimming at V came to 4 bases and at J to 5 bases, leaving 5 bases not matched to a gene. The germline V gene encodes CDR1 MNHNS and CDR2 SASEGT. This CDR3 is built from 14 residues. The DNA of the CDR3 is TGTGCCAGCAGTGCCCGGGACAGGGGTGACGAGCAGTACTTC. Protein product: CASSARDRGDEQYF.

This clone was picked up one time. The chain employs TRBV7-3 and TRBJ2-1, with 7 bases that match TRBD2. Losses at the gene ends were 2 bases for V and 5 bases for J; bases not matched to a gene: 9. CDR3 size: 16 residues. Germline lookup yields CDR1 SGHTA and CDR2 FQGTGA. DNA of the CDR3: TGTGCCAGCAGCTTATACGGGGCTGGGACTAACAATGAGCAGTTCTTC. Protein sequence: CASSLYGAGTNNEQFF.

This CDR3 is CSGRQGNNEQFF. The CDR3 DNA follows: TGCAGCGGGCGGCAGGGAAACAATGAGCAGTTCTTC. The V gene is TRBV29-1, the J gene TRBJ2-1; possible D gene TRBD1, 5 bases. The CDR3 totals 12 residues. V was shortened by 7 bases and J by 5 bases, with 12 bases between the two germline ends. The germline V gene encodes CDR1 SQVTM and CDR2 ANQGSEA.

J is TRBJ2-3 and V is TRBV7-2; a possible D gene is TRBD2 (6 bases). This CDR3 contains 14 residues. Per the germline V gene, CDR1 is SGHTA and CDR2 is FQGNSA. V dropped 4 bases and J dropped 1 base, with 9 bases sitting between them. The CDR3 sequence: CASSYSGRTDTQYF. CDR3 coding DNA: TGTGCCAGCAGCTATAGCGGTCGCACAGATACGCAGTATTTT.

The CDR3 is CASSVDRDGKLFF. In DNA, the CDR3 is TGTGCCAGCAGCGTGGACAGGGACGGGAAACTGTTTTTT. The V gene is TRBV27, the J gene TRBJ1-4; TRBD1 matches 8 bases. CDR3 length equals 13 residues. V lost 6 bases and J lost 11; bases outside the gene matches: 8. The germline gives CDR1 MNHEY, CDR2 SMNVEV (reference sequence).

The chain joins TRBV11-2 to TRBJ1-2; TRBD1 matches 9 bases. Trimming removed 5 bases from V and 3 bases from J; junction bases left unmatched: 7. The CDR3 length is 15 residues. Germline loops: CDR1 SGHAT, CDR2 FQNNGV. The CDR3 DNA reads as TGTGCCAGCAGCCCGTCAGGGGACAGGGACTATGGCTACACCTTC. Protein: CASSPSGDRDYGYTF.

The chain links TRBV13 to TRBJ1-3; D remains unclear. This CDR3 has 14 amino acids. The V gene's germline CDR1 is PRHDT and CDR2 FYEKMQ (reference sequence). V was cut by 4 bases and J by 0 bases, with 7 bases left in between. The CDR3 loop is CASSSRGSGNTIYF. Written as DNA, the CDR3 is TGTGCCAGCAGCTCCCGGGGCTCTGGAAACACCATATATTTT.

In its sample, this clone was seen a few times. This CDR3 is CATTGQGKGEGEKLFF. The CDR3 region has the DNA TGTGCCACGACAGGACAGGGAAAAGGGGAGGGTGAAAAACTGTTTTTT. The chain uses TRBV28 and TRBJ1-4; 8 bases are shared with TRBD1. The CDR3 covers 16 residues. CDR1 and CDR2 from the germline V gene are MDHEN and SYDVKM. Losses at the gene ends were 10 bases for V and 7 bases for J; bases not matched to a gene: 17.

This rearrangement joins TRBV28 to TRBJ2-7; TRBD1 aligns across 7 bases. CDR1 and CDR2 (germline): MDHEN, SYDVKM. The CDR3 covers 14 residues. V shed 3 bases, J shed 6 bases, and the junction held 8 bases outside the gene matches. The CDR3 DNA reads TGTGCCAGCAGTTTGCCAGGGGGTGGAGGCGAGCAGTACTTC. Translating gives CASSLPGGGGEQYF. Full variable domain (missing parts from reference TRBV28 and TRBJ2-7): DVKVTQSSRYLVKRTGEKVFLECVQDMDHENMFWYRQDPGLGLRLIYFSYDVKMKEKGDIPEGYSVSREKKERFSLILESASTNQTSMYLCASSLPGGGGEQYFGPGTRLTVT.

This chain uses TRBV19 with TRBJ2-2; TRBD1 matches at 9 bases. V trimming: 5 bases; J trimming: 5 bases; junction bases outside the gene matches: 6. Germline-derived CDR1 and CDR2 are LNHDA and SQIVND (reference sequence). This CDR3 spans 15 amino acids. The CDR3 sequence is CASSVRDRVTGELFF. DNA of the CDR3: TGTGCCAGTAGTGTCCGGGACAGGGTGACCGGGGAGCTGTTTTTT.

J is TRBJ1-3 and V is TRBV27; 7 nucleotides match TRBD1. The CDR3 covers 17 residues. With V trimmed by 6 bases and J by 0 bases, 11 bases remained unmatched. In germline, CDR1 is MNHEY, CDR2 SMNVEV (reference sequence). CDR3 bases: TGTGCCAGCAGCCGGACAGGATTAACTAGCTCTGGAAACACCATATATTTT. Translation: CASSRTGLTSSGNTIYF.

The chain couples TRBV5-1 to TRBJ2-1, with D possibly matching TRBD2 (6 bases). V shed 0 bases and J shed 8 bases, with 12 bases lying between them. Germline CDR1 and CDR2: SGHRS and YFSETQ. The CDR3 is 14 amino acids. CDR3 amino acids: CASSLAGGGDEQFF. As DNA, the CDR3 is TGCGCCAGCAGCTTGGCCGGAGGCGGGGATGAGCAGTTCTTC.

CDR3 bases: TGTGCCAGCAGCTTAATAACGGGAGTCGATGAGCAGTTCTTC. It codes for CASSLITGVDEQFF. The chain combines TRBV7-2 with TRBJ2-1, with a weak D call TRBD2 (6 bases). Germline CDR1 is SGHTA and CDR2 is FQGNSA. Deletions cut 2 bases from V and 8 bases from J, with 13 bases between. The CDR3 extends over 14 amino acids.

V usage is TRBV9 and J usage is TRBJ2-7, with D possibly matching TRBD2 (5 bases). There are 14 residues in the CDR3. CDR1 is SGDLS, CDR2 YYNGEE, per germline. Between the trimmed V and J ends, which lost 4 bases and 3 bases, there was a span of 14 bases. In DNA, the CDR3 is TGTGCCAGCAGCTCGGGTGGAGGCAACTACGAGCAGTACTTC. Translation: CASSSGGGNYEQYF.

The V and J genes are TRBV27 and TRBJ2-5; D uncertain. The ends were cut back, 6 bases at V and 5 bases at J, with 13 bases in the middle. The germline V gene has CDR1 MNHEY and CDR2 SMNVEV (reference sequence). CDR3 length: 13 residues. The CDR3 DNA follows: TGTGCCAGCAGCCCGGGTCCCGCGGAGACCCAGTACTTC. Translation: CASSPGPAETQYF.

The rearrangement joins TRBV15 to TRBJ2-1; weak D call: TRBD2 (6 bases). Germline loops: CDR1 LNHNV, CDR2 YYDKDF (reference sequence). V was cut by 5 bases and J by 9 bases, with 20 bases left in between. The CDR3 is made up of 15 amino acids. The CDR3 is CATSSYWHEAGEQFF. CDR3 DNA: TGTGCCACCAGCTCATACTGGCATGAAGCGGGTGAGCAGTTCTTC.

The chain is built from TRBV2 and TRBJ1-6; 7 nucleotides agree with TRBD1. This CDR3 has 16 amino acids. Trimming took 6 bases from V and 7 from J; bases not matched to a gene: 12. Germline CDR1 is SNHLY and CDR2 is FYNNEI. CDR3: CASSDKRQGVNSPLHF. CDR3 sequence (DNA): TGTGCCAGCAGCGACAAAAGACAGGGAGTGAATTCACCCCTCCACTTT.

As regards this clone: This sample includes further DNA sequences coding for the same CDR3. This rearrangement joins TRBV6-5 to TRBJ2-7; 9 bases match TRBD1. Trimming took 6 bases from V and 6 from J; bases not matched to a gene: 6. In germline, CDR1 is MNHEY, CDR2 SVGAGI. The CDR3 sequence is 13 residues long. DNA of the CDR3: TGTGCCAGCAGCCGGGACAGGGTAGGCGAGCAGTACTTC. Protein: CASSRDRVGEQYF.

The rearrangement joins TRBV5-6 to TRBJ2-5; 13 nucleotides agree with TRBD2. The CDR3 totals 17 residues. Germline CDR1 is SGHDT and CDR2 is YYEEEE. J lost 1 base, V lost 4 bases, and 7 bases had no gene match. CDR3 coding DNA: TGTGCCAGCAGCCTGGGACTAGCGGGACCGGCCCAAGAGACCCAGTACTTC. Residues: CASSLGLAGPAQETQYF.

Comments on this clone: The same CDR3 is also encoded by other DNA sequences in this sample. The rearrangement links TRBV29-1 to TRBJ1-1; D gene unclear. CDR1 and CDR2 (germline): SQVTM, ANQGSEA. The V gene lost 4 bases and the J gene lost 0 bases, with 12 bases spanning the gap. This CDR3 region has 14 residues. CDR3 nucleotide sequence: TGCAGCGTTGGCGAGGGATACATGAACACTGAAGCTTTCTTT. Amino acids: CSVGEGYMNTEAFF. The full variable domain, in which reference TRBV29-1 and TRBJ1-1 provide the parts outside the CDR3, is SAVISQKPSRDICQRGTSLTIQCQVDSQVTMMFWYRQQPGQSLTLIATANQGSEATYESGFVIDKFPISRPNLTFSTLTVSNMSPEDSSIYLCSVGEGYMNTEAFFGQGTRLTVV.